The present entry profiles one T cell receptor (beta chain) with its context. Its antigen is unidentified. This sample is part of a study of blood T cells in healthy people across ages. Study results and caveats: Any conclusive comparison of naive versus antigen-experienced cells was prevented by using unsorted PBMCs.

Staff drew 9 to 10 milliliters of peripheral blood from each donor. A J-beta primer mix and a sample-barcoded 5' primer were used in a second PCR of roughly 6 to 12 cycles. TCRdb independently ran MiXCR on the 5' RACE reads; one entry per CDR3 protein. The data hold approximately 880,000 distinct CDR3 sequences, with about 48% observed a single time. The clonotype originates from a man younger than 45 in good health. The sample taken for sequencing was blood.

CDR3 loop: CASSYSSNEQYF. CDR3 in DNA: TGTGCCAGCAGTTACTCATCCAATGAGCAGTACTTC. The chain carries TRBV6-6 and TRBJ2-5; no definite D call. Trimming stripped 0 bases from V and 11 bases from J, with 10 bases between. This CDR3 has 12 residues. Germline V CDR1 and CDR2: MNHNY, SVGAGI (reference sequence).